This is a list of T cell receptor beta chains from one sample in a study of CD8+ T cells in alopecia areata. The assay was immunoSEQ multiplex PCR, and TCRdb's table has in-frame clones only and misses some. The repertoire holds around 98,000 clones, with nearly 45% as singletons. The material sequenced was CD4+ T cells sorted from blood. These receptors were taken from a human donor with alopecia areata. Each CDR3 is given with its conserved first and last residue. The order of the fields is CDR3 DNA, CDR3 protein, clone size, D gene, J gene, V gene. D genes are given only for firm matches. Some rows mark clone size as missing; the rest say once, few, many or name a class of expanded clone.

TGTGCCAGCAGCCGAAGGCGGACGCGCTACGAGCAGTACTTC | CASSRRRTRYEQYF | . | . | TRBJ2-7 | TRBV28
TGTGCCAGTAGTCCAGACAGGGCCATCGATCAGCCCCAGCATTTT | CASSPDRAIDQPQHF | few | TRBD1 | TRBJ1-5 | TRBV19
TGCAGCGTGGAGGTAGGAGAGACCCAGTACTTC | CSVEVGETQYF | . | . | TRBJ2-5 | TRBV29-1
TGCGCCAGCAGCCAACTACTAGCGGGGACCTACGAGCAGTACTTC | CASSQLLAGTYEQYF | . | TRBD2 | TRBJ2-7 | TRBV4-3
TGTGCCAGCAGTTCGGGCGGAGTCTCACTAAGCACAGATACGCAGTATTTT | CASSSGGVSLSTDTQYF | few | . | TRBJ2-3 | TRBV25-1
TGTGCCAGCAGTTTCCACGGACTAGGAACTTACAATGAGCAGTTCTTC | CASSFHGLGTYNEQFF | . | TRBD2 | TRBJ2-1 | TRBV27
TGTGCCAGCAGTTTTCGGGCCCAGGGGAACATTCAGTACTTC | CASSFRAQGNIQYF | many | . | TRBJ2-4 | TRBV28
TGTGCCAGCAGTCGCATTAATTCACCCCTCCACTTT | CASSRINSPLHF | . | . | TRBJ1-6 | TRBV14
TGTGCCACCAGCAGAGTGACAGGGAGGGAGGAGACCCAGTACTTC | CATSRVTGREETQYF | few | . | TRBJ2-5 | TRBV15
TGCAGACTAGCGGACACAGATACGCAGTATTTT | CRLADTDTQYF | . | TRBD2 | TRBJ2-3 | TRBV20-1
TGTGCCTGGAGTGTAGCTAGCGGCAAATACAATGAGCAGTTCTTC | CAWSVASGKYNEQFF | . | TRBD2 | TRBJ2-1 | TRBV30
TGTGCCAGCAGTCCCGACAGGGTACGGCCCCAGCATTTT | CASSPDRVRPQHF | few | TRBD1 | TRBJ1-5 | TRBV6-6
TGTGCCAGCAGCTCCGGACTAGCGGGACCCGTCCAAAACATTCAGTACTTC | CASSSGLAGPVQNIQYF | few | TRBD2 | TRBJ2-4 | TRBV11-2
TGCAGCGTTAACAGGGGTCGGGGGTATGGCTACACCTTC | CSVNRGRGYGYTF | once | TRBD1 | TRBJ1-2 | TRBV29-1
TGTGCCAGCAGCGCCAATCCTTATACGACGGTAGCTAACTATGGCTACACCTTC | CASSANPYTTVANYGYTF | . | . | TRBJ1-2 | TRBV9
TGTGCCTGGAGTGTACTCAGCGAGCAGTACTTC | CAWSVLSEQYF | . | . | TRBJ2-7 | TRBV30
TGCAGCGTTCTTGGCTCTGATCGACTCGATGAGCAGTTCTTC | CSVLGSDRLDEQFF | few | . | TRBJ2-1 | TRBV29-1
TGCAGCGTTGATTCGGGCAGCTCTGGAAACACCATATATTTT | CSVDSGSSGNTIYF | . | . | TRBJ1-3 | TRBV29-1
TGTGCCAGCAGTGTCGGGGAGACCCAGTACTTC | CASSVGETQYF | . | . | TRBJ2-5 | TRBV2
TGCAGCGTTAGGGTAGATGATGAAAAACTGTTTTTT | CSVRVDDEKLFF | . | . | TRBJ1-4 | TRBV29-1
TGTGCCAGCAGCTTAAATCGCCTGGATACGCAGTATTTT | CASSLNRLDTQYF | . | . | TRBJ2-3 | TRBV7-3
TGCGCCAGCAGCTACAATCCGGGCGCCACTGAAGCTTTCTTT | CASSYNPGATEAFF | few | . | TRBJ1-1 | TRBV5-1